This T cell receptor (beta chain) originates from a study of blood T cell repertoires in COVID-19 (dated by TCRdb to the early 2020s). Concerning the study at large: Samples from collaborators originated in the United States, Italy and Spain and spanned both the acute and convalescent phases of COVID-19. The prospective study material was composed of cDNA or gDNA derived from T cells, B-cell-depleted T cells, or PBMCs. Subjects who had been exposed to COVID-19, were actively infected with it, or had recovered from it provided the deeply sampled blood TCRbeta repertoires that made up the dataset. The repertoires were made available in a free public database intended to serve as a resource for research on the immune response to SARS-CoV-2. The samples were drawn from the first 160 participants of the ongoing ImmuneRACE study and from 1,254 subjects provided by 6 global collaborators. A de-identified subject ID, COVID-19 status, age in years and sex were almost always included in the sample metadata. Where available, HLA class I and class II types were obtained from metadata supplied by the sample provider rather than from assay-based typing.

The immunoSEQ Assay, a bias-controlled multiplex PCR, was used to amplify TCRbeta CDR3 regions from genomic DNA. For the original study's pipeline: Nucleated cell counts per sample were estimated from amplification of reference gene primers within the assay. To quantify the absolute abundance of each unique TCRbeta CDR3 rearrangement, sequence reads were collapsed and filtered. For each sample, productive Simpson clonality was calculated as the square root of Simpson's diversity index across productive rearrangements. TCRdb holds this immuneACCESS table with in-frame rearrangements only. Some clones are missing; in checked studies, unresolved V genes explain under half, and the rest has no known cause. V and J calls and clone size follow that table, whereas D and trimming were derived from the DNA. In all, the sample holds approximately 380,000 clones, and around nine tenths of those were seen once. The ten biggest clones cover 1.2% of the sample.

Comments on this clone: Its specific antigen is unknown. Nothing much larger sits one base from this clone, and base qualities are not available.

Enrolling through a virtual design, the prospective study's participants ranged in age from about 18 to 89 years and lived across more than 20 United States geographic areas. Cohort assignment in the prospective study relied on participant-reported clinical history from a screening survey and a study questionnaire. Recovered participants in ImmuneRACE Cohort 3 were defined as having two consecutive negative NP/OP PCR tests, clearance from a healthcare professional, or resolution of symptoms. In the prospective study, mobile phlebotomists collected whole blood, serum and a nasopharyngeal or oropharyngeal swab from each participant. Additional blood draws and questionnaires over an approximately 2-month period could optionally be provided by prospective study participants. Before DNA extraction, prospective study blood samples were shipped either frozen or at room temperature. Points the paper makes about the study in general: How much clinical and demographic metadata was included differed by source and by participant, and the metadata was provided uncurated.

CDR1 SGDLS and CDR2 YYNGEE were looked up in the germline V gene. Trimming leaves V shorter by 3 bases and J shorter by 6 bases, with the junction holding 17 bases beyond the gene matches. The CDR3, from cysteine to phenylalanine, totals 18 residues. Just CDR3 DNA is preserved here, 54 bases in frame from base 1. This TCR derives from a woman aged 18-35 years who had recovered from COVID-19. The chain links TRBV9 with TRBJ2-2, with 7 middle bases fitting TRBD1. Sequences were obtained from PBMCs or T cells enriched from blood (not recorded which). The CDR3 reads CASSARQGGRGIAGELFF. The nucleotides are TGTGCCAGCAGCGCGCGGCAAGGGGGCAGGGGTATTGCCGGGGAGCTGTTTTTT.